These 9 T cell receptor beta chains were sequenced from one sample in a study of radiation and T cells in renal cell carcinoma. Time point given: baseline pretreatment blood. As for treatment: 15 Gy SBRT to primary tumor, nephrectomy 4 weeks later. Measured with immunoSEQ multiplex PCR; TCRdb has only the in-frame clones, and not every one. The sample yields 94,000 or so clones, 65% to 85% seen once. The sequences come from blood, collected from a patient whose treatment included radiotherapy and nephrectomy. The receptor set was obtained from a man aged 55 to 70 with renal cell carcinoma.

This chain joins TRBV11-1 and TRBJ2-7; D uncertain. The V and J ends lost 5 bases and 4 bases respectively, with 9 bases between them. The germline gives CDR1 SGHAT, CDR2 FQDESV (reference sequence). The CDR3 is made up of 12 amino acids. The chain's CDR3 is CASSPIGYEQYF. The CDR3 DNA is TGTGCCAGCAGCCCTATTGGGTACGAGCAGTACTTC.

This chain connects TRBV18 to TRBJ2-1; either TRBD1 or TRBD2 may supply D (5 bases each). V was trimmed by 2 bases and J by 7 bases, leaving 9 bases between them. The CDR3 is 13 amino acids. The germline gives CDR1 KGHSH, CDR2 LQKENI. The CDR3 protein is CASSPSRENEQFF. The CDR3 coding sequence is TGTGCCAGCTCACCAAGCAGGGAGAATGAGCAGTTCTTC.

The chain employs TRBV6-1 and TRBJ2-3, with D uncertain. The CDR3 runs to 12 residues. The germline V and J ends were trimmed by 4 bases and 4 bases, with 6 bases remaining between them. Germline V gene sequence: CDR1 MNHNS, CDR2 SASEGT. The CDR3 DNA follows: TGTGCCAGCAGTGCCCGGCCAGATACGCAGTATTTT. It translates to CASSARPDTQYF.

The J gene is TRBJ2-5, the V gene TRBV11-1; 8 bases map to TRBD1. CDR1 is SGHAT, CDR2 FQDESV, per germline (reference sequence). CDR3 size: 17 residues. V lost 1 base and J lost 1; bases outside the gene matches: 8. The CDR3 DNA reads as TGTGCCAGCAGCTTAGGCCCAATCACAGGGGGCCAAGAGACCCAGTACTTC. Its protein product is CASSLGPITGGQETQYF.

The rearrangement links TRBV19 to TRBJ1-5, with D unclear. Germline assignment: CDR1 LNHDA and CDR2 SQIVND (reference sequence). The CDR3 runs to 13 residues. Trimming stripped 7 bases from V and 1 base from J, with 8 bases between. Here the CDR3 DNA reads TGTGCCAGTAAAGGCCGGAGCAATCAGCCCCAGCATTTT. The encoded protein is CASKGRSNQPQHF. Drawing the rest from reference TRBV19 and TRBJ1-5, the complete variable domain is DGGITQSPKYLFRKEGQNVTLSCEQNLNHDAMYWYRQDPGQGLRLIYYSQIVNDFQKGDIAEGYSVSREKKESFPLTVTSAQKNPTAFYLCASKGRSNQPQHFGDGTRLSIL.

The chain couples TRBV29-1 to TRBJ2-1; 7 bases line up with TRBD1. This CDR3 is 15 amino acids long. The ends lost 7 bases at V and 9 bases at J; junction bases unmatched: 18. Germline V CDR1 and CDR2: SQVTM, ANQGSEA. The CDR3 DNA follows: TGCAGCGCCGAAGACCGACAGGTTGAGGGGGCTGAGCAGTTCTTC. Its translation is CSAEDRQVEGAEQFF.

V usage is TRBV6-5 and J usage is TRBJ2-7; possibly TRBD1 or TRBD2 for D (5 bases each). This CDR3 contains 15 residues. V was clipped by 2 bases and J by 2 bases, with 13 bases between them. Germline values: CDR1 MNHEY, CDR2 SVGAGI. The chain's CDR3 is CASSYPGRGAYEQYF. Here the CDR3 DNA reads TGTGCCAGCAGTTACCCGGGCCGAGGGGCCTACGAGCAGTACTTC.

CDR3 protein: CASSLRGGAGELFF. DNA of the CDR3: TGCGCCAGCAGCTTGAGGGGTGGAGCCGGGGAGCTGTTTTTT. The chain recombines TRBV5-1 with TRBJ2-2, with D tentatively TRBD1 (5 bases). Per germline, CDR1 SGHRS and CDR2 YFSETQ. The CDR3 is 14 amino acids. V lost 1 base, J lost 6 bases, and 10 bases lay in between.

The chain links TRBV7-6 to TRBJ2-3; 10 positions agree with TRBD1. CDR3 length equals 14 residues. The V segment lost 5 bases and the J segment 6 bases; nucleotides outside the gene matches: 5. CDR1 and CDR2 (germline): SGHVS, FNYEAQ. CDR3 region: CASSLDRGRDTQYF. The CDR3 DNA reads TGTGCCAGCAGCCTGGACAGGGGGAGGGATACGCAGTATTTT.